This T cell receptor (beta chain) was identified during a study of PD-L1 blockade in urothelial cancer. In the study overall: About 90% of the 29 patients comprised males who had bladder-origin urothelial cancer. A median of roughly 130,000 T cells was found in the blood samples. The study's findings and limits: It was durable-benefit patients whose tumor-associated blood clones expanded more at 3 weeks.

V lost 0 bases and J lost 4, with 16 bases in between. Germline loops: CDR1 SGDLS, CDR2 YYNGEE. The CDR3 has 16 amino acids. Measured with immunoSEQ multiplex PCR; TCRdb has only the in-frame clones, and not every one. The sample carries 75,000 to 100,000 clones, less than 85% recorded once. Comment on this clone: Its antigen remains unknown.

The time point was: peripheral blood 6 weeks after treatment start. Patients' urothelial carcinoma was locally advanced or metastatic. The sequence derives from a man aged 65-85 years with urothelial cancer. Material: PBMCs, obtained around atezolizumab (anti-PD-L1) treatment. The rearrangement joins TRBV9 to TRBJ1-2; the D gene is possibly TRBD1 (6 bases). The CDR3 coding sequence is TGTGCCAGCAGCGTAGAAGGTAGGACAGAGGGCTATGGCTACACCTTC. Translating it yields CASSVEGRTEGYGYTF.